This T cell receptor (beta chain) was identified during a study of OX40 agonist ivuxolimab in advanced cancers. On the study more broadly: Patient treatment consisted of intravenous ivuxolimab administration every 2 weeks at 0.01 to 10 mg/kg.

The CDR3 is made up of 12 amino acids. The V and J ends lost 3 bases and 7 bases respectively, with 7 bases between them. Looked up from germline, CDR1 is SGHVS and CDR2 is FNYEAQ. Regarding this clone: What it binds is unknown.

Findings and limits, study-wide: The study observed clonal expansion of CD4+ and CD8+ blood T cells by week 6 at 0.1 to 3.0 mg/kg.

Using immunoSEQ multiplex PCR, the repertoire was profiled, and TCRdb retains in-frame clones only, with some absent. The sample includes more than 45,000 clones, around 84% of them seen just once. This TCR was recovered from an adult with an advanced solid tumor such as melanoma, head and neck, liver or kidney cancer. The V and J genes are TRBV7-6 and TRBJ2-1; D ambiguous. Sequences were derived from CD4+ or CD8+ T cells sorted from blood, sampled in a trial of the OX40 agonist ivuxolimab. The CDR3 region is CASSFGLNEQFF. As DNA, the CDR3 is TGTGCCAGCAGCTTCGGTCTTAATGAGCAGTTCTTC.